The present T cell receptor beta chain was sequenced within a study of cytomegalovirus exposure and HLA in healthy donors. This CDR3 comprises 16 residues. CDR1 is SGHRS, CDR2 YFSETQ, per germline. Germline trimming cut 3 bases from V and 7 bases from J; bases unmatched to any gene: 10. The PCR was carried out with 60 Vbeta primers and 13 Jbeta primers. Clones were sequenced by immunoSEQ multiplex PCR, and TCRdb holds only the in-frame ones, with some missing. The repertoire holds about 150,000 clones, roughly 70% seen once, with around 4.2% in the top ten. The receptor comes from a man in his sixties in good health and CMV-seronegative. The J gene is TRBJ2-7, the V gene TRBV5-1; 13 nucleotides align to TRBD2. The sample consisted of PBMCs. In DNA form, the CDR3 reads TGCGCCAGCAGCTATGGGACTAGCGGGACCGGGGGGGAGCAGTACTTC. This sequence encodes CASSYGTSGTGGEQYF.